This is a list of T cell receptor beta chains from one sample in a study of cytomegalovirus exposure and HLA in healthy donors. Clones were sequenced by immunoSEQ multiplex PCR, and TCRdb holds only the in-frame ones, with some missing. This repertoire includes more than 65,000 clones. The sequenced sample was PBMCs. These receptors were obtained from a man aged 35 to 55 in good health and CMV-seronegative. The CDR3 runs from the conserved cysteine through the conserved F or W. The D gene is left open where the match is weak.

TRBJ1-6 | . | TRBV5-4 | CASSSGGGYGSPLHF | TGTGCCAGCAGCTCCGGCGGGGGGTATGGTTCACCCCTCCACTTT
TRBJ1-5 | . | TRBV18 | CASSPQGGSNQPQHF | TGTGCCAGCTCACCGCAGGGAGGTAGCAATCAGCCCCAGCATTTT
TRBJ2-7 | TRBD2 | TRBV6-1 | CASSERAGVGEQYF | TGTGCCAGCAGTGAACGGGCGGGGGTAGGCGAGCAGTACTTC
TRBJ1-1 | . | TRBV27 | CASSLVKAGGTEAFF | TGTGCCAGCAGTTTAGTGAAGGCGGGTGGCACTGAAGCTTTCTTT
TRBJ1-1 | . | TRBV6-5 | CASSYDMWAEEVKAFF | TGTGCCAGCAGTTACGATATGTGGGCCGAAGAAGTTAAAGCTTTCTTT
TRBJ2-5 | . | TRBV2 | CASSEAQTSGRDQYF | TGTGCCAGCAGTGAAGCGCAGACTAGTGGACGGGACCAGTACTTC
TRBJ1-1 | . | TRBV15 | CATSSFTPLRGNTEAFF | TGTGCCACCAGCAGTTTCACCCCTTTAAGGGGGAACACTGAAGCTTTCTTT
TRBJ1-5 | . | TRBV7-8 | CASSKTGASGQPQHF | TGTGCCAGCAGCAAAACGGGAGCAAGCGGACAGCCCCAGCATTTT
TRBJ2-7 | . | TRBV10-1 | CASSAGRRTYEQYF | TGCGCCAGCAGCGCGGGACGTCGGACCTACGAGCAGTACTTC
TRBJ2-1 | TRBD2 | TRBV4-1 | CASSQGRGGINEQFF | TGCGCCAGCAGCCAAGGGCGGGGGGGAATCAATGAGCAGTTCTTC
TRBJ1-1 | TRBD1 | TRBV10-1 | CASSDRQGTRNTEAFF | TGCGCCAGCAGTGACCGACAGGGTACGCGGAACACTGAAGCTTTCTTT
TRBJ1-2 | . | TRBV7-9 | CASSLEGHRSQANYGYTF | TGTGCCAGCAGCTTAGAGGGACATCGGTCCCAAGCTAACTATGGCTACACCTTC
TRBJ1-3 | . | TRBV6-1 | CASLTGASGNTIYF | TGTGCCAGCCTGACAGGAGCCTCTGGAAACACCATATATTTT
TRBJ2-7 | . | TRBV25-1 | CASSAYRVPYEQYF | TGTGCCAGCAGTGCCTACAGGGTCCCCTACGAGCAGTACTTC
TRBJ2-1 | TRBD2 | TRBV25-1 | CASSISGGAWNEQFF | TGTGCCAGCAGTATTAGCGGGGGGGCTTGGAATGAGCAGTTCTTC
TRBJ2-3 | . | TRBV9 | CASSEPPIPDTQYF | TGTGCCAGCAGCGAGCCCCCTATCCCAGATACGCAGTATTTT
TRBJ2-7 | TRBD2 | TRBV7-2 | CASSLVAGGRYEQYF | TGTGCCAGCAGCTTAGTGGCGGGGGGGCGCTACGAGCAGTACTTC
TRBJ2-3 | . | TRBV5-1 | CASSLGREGTDTQYF | TGCGCCAGCAGCTTGGGGAGGGAGGGCACAGATACGCAGTATTTT
TRBJ2-2 | TRBD1 | TRBV30 | CAWSVPTGKATGELFF | TGTGCCTGGAGTGTACCGACAGGGAAGGCCACCGGGGAGCTGTTTTTT
TRBJ1-1 | . | TRBV29-1 | CSGRTNTEAFF | TGCAGCGGCCGTACTAACACTGAAGCTTTCTTT
TRBJ2-1 | TRBD2 | TRBV19 | CASTAGDNNEQFF | TGTGCCAGTACAGCGGGGGATAACAATGAGCAGTTCTTC
TRBJ2-2 | TRBD2 | TRBV13 | CASSLLASGETGELFF | TGTGCCAGCAGCTTACTTGCTAGCGGGGAGACCGGGGAGCTGTTTTTT
TRBJ2-1 | . | TRBV19 | CASSISTGGSQNEQFF | TGTGCCAGTAGTATATCCACGGGGGGCAGCCAAAATGAGCAGTTCTTC
TRBJ1-4 | . | TRBV6-5 | CASSPRQAQEKLFF | TGTGCCAGCAGCCCCCGACAGGCCCAGGAAAAACTGTTTTTT
TRBJ2-3 | TRBD2 | TRBV7-2 | CASSPYRTSSYTQYF | TGTGCCAGCAGTCCCTACCGGACTAGCAGTTATACGCAGTATTTT
TRBJ1-2 | TRBD1 | TRBV2 | CASIPGQGDYGYTF | TGTGCCAGCATCCCGGGACAGGGGGACTATGGCTACACCTTC
TRBJ2-5 | TRBD1 | TRBV25-1 | CASSNPGQVRETQYF | TGTGCCAGCAGTAACCCAGGACAGGTTCGGGAGACCCAGTACTTC
TRBJ2-7 | . | TRBV5-6 | CASSLVGPRFFLEQYF | TGTGCCAGCAGCTTGGTTGGCCCAAGATTCTTCCTCGAGCAGTACTTC
TRBJ2-1 | . | TRBV7-9 | CASSFVGTKVHEQFF | TGTGCCAGCAGCTTTGTCGGGACAAAGGTCCATGAGCAGTTCTTC
TRBJ2-5 | . | TRBV12-1 | CASSDTGGETQYF | TGTGCCAGCAGCGATACAGGGGGCGAGACCCAGTACTTC
TRBJ1-5 | . | TRBV13 | CASSSFRDGNQPQHF | TGTGCCAGCAGCTCCTTCAGGGATGGCAATCAGCCCCAGCATTTT
TRBJ2-5 | TRBD1 | TRBV9 | CASSKPQGQGTETQYF | TGTGCCAGCAGCAAACCCCAGGGACAGGGTACGGAGACCCAGTACTTC
TRBJ2-6 | . | TRBV6-1 | CASSEQLRASGANVLTF | TGTGCCAGCAGTGAACAACTCCGAGCCTCTGGGGCCAACGTCCTGACTTTC
TRBJ1-5 | TRBD1 | TRBV2 | CASSVNRGSNQPQHF | TGTGCCAGCAGTGTCAACAGGGGTAGCAATCAGCCCCAGCATTTT
TRBJ2-7 | . | TRBV19 | CASSPSQGSHEQYF | TGTGCCAGTAGTCCATCCCAGGGGTCCCACGAGCAGTACTTC
TRBJ2-1 | . | TRBV6-1 | CASSATYNEQFF | TGTGCCAGCAGTGCAACCTACAATGAGCAGTTCTTC
TRBJ1-4 | TRBD1 | TRBV5-1 | CASSLGQPATNEKLFF | TGCGCCAGCAGTCTGGGACAGCCTGCAACTAATGAAAAACTGTTTTTT
TRBJ2-3 | TRBD1 | TRBV5-4 | CASSGWGTATDTQYF | TGTGCCAGCAGCGGATGGGGGACAGCCACAGATACGCAGTATTTT
TRBJ1-1 | . | TRBV6-6 | CASTDRGQLNTEAFF | TGTGCCAGCACCGACAGAGGACAGCTGAACACTGAAGCTTTCTTT
TRBJ2-1 | TRBD2 | TRBV28 | CASSSGVHEQFF | TGTGCCAGCAGTAGCGGGGTGCATGAGCAGTTCTTC
TRBJ1-2 | . | TRBV6-5 | CASSYGQNYGYTF | TGTGCCAGCAGTTACGGCCAGAACTATGGCTACACCTTC
TRBJ2-7 | TRBD1 | TRBV25-1 | CASSFQGAGYEQYF | TGTGCCAGCAGTTTTCAGGGGGCAGGTTACGAGCAGTACTTC
TRBJ2-3 | TRBD2 | TRBV30 | CAWSRLAGESDTQYF | TGTGCCTGGAGCCGACTAGCGGGGGAGTCGGATACGCAGTATTTT
TRBJ2-3 | . | TRBV7-3 | CASSLLQGGDTQYF | TGTGCCAGCAGCTTGCTCCAGGGTGGAGATACGCAGTATTTT
TRBJ2-1 | TRBD2 | TRBV13 | CASSPTVRLAGGEQFF | TGTGCCAGCAGCCCTACCGTGAGACTAGCGGGGGGCGAGCAGTTCTTC
TRBJ1-6 | . | TRBV18 | CASSPRQGDNSPLHF | TGTGCCAGCTCACCAAGGCAGGGCGATAATTCACCCCTCCACTTT
TRBJ1-2 | . | TRBV28 | CASSSVNYGYTF | TGTGCCAGCAGTTCAGTTAACTATGGCTACACCTTC
TRBJ1-4 | . | TRBV7-9 | CASSINEKLFF | TGTGCCAGCAGCATAAATGAAAAACTGTTTTTT
TRBJ1-2 | TRBD1 | TRBV2 | CASSSLDRGYGYTF | TGTGCCAGCAGTTCCCTAGACAGGGGCTATGGCTACACCTTC
TRBJ2-1 | . | TRBV6-6 | CASSLPYNEQFF | TGTGCCAGCAGCCTACCTTACAATGAGCAGTTCTTC
TRBJ1-3 | . | TRBV30 | CAWSRDSGNTIYF | TGTGCCTGGAGCAGGGACTCTGGAAACACCATATATTTT
TRBJ2-3 | . | TRBV6-5 | CASSYSGAGETDTQYF | TGTGCCAGCAGTTACTCGGGTGCAGGGGAGACAGATACGCAGTATTTT
TRBJ1-6 | TRBD1 | TRBV2 | CASRGQGGINSPLHF | TGTGCCAGCAGAGGACAGGGCGGTATTAATTCACCCCTCCACTTT
TRBJ1-1 | . | TRBV7-2 | CASSLRGGGTEAFF | TGTGCCAGCAGCTTGAGGGGCGGGGGGACTGAAGCTTTCTTT
TRBJ2-7 | . | TRBV4-1 | CASSQGAFYEQYF | TGCGCCAGCAGCCAAGGAGCGTTTTACGAGCAGTACTTC
TRBJ2-7 | TRBD2 | TRBV2 | CASMTGLAVWEQYF | TGTGCCAGCATGACGGGACTAGCGGTTTGGGAGCAGTACTTC
TRBJ1-5 | . | TRBV28 | CASRTGKRRLGPHQPQHF | TGTGCCAGCAGAACCGGCAAAAGGCGCTTGGGGCCTCATCAGCCCCAGCATTTT
TRBJ2-7 | . | TRBV6-5 | CASSYSSRPNEQYF | TGTGCCAGCAGTTACTCTTCCAGGCCAAACGAGCAGTACTTC
TRBJ2-2 | TRBD1 | TRBV25-1 | CASSGTANTGELFF | TGTGCCAGCAGCGGGACAGCGAACACCGGGGAGCTGTTTTTT
TRBJ2-1 | TRBD2 | TRBV5-1 | CASSFPTSGGTYEQFF | TGCGCCAGCAGCTTTCCGACTAGCGGGGGTACCTATGAGCAGTTCTTC